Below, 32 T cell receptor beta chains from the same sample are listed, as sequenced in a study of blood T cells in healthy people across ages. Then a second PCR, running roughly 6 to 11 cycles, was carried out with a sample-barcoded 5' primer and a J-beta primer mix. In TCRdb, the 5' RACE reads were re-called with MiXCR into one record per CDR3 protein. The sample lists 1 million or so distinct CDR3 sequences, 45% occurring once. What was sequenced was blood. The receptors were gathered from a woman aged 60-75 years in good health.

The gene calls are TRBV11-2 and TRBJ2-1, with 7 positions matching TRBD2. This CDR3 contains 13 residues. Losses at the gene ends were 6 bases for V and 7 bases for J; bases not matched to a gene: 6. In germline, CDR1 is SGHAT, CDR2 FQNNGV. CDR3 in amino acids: CASSWTSWNEQFF. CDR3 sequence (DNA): TGTGCCAGCAGTTGGACTAGTTGGAATGAGCAGTTCTTC.

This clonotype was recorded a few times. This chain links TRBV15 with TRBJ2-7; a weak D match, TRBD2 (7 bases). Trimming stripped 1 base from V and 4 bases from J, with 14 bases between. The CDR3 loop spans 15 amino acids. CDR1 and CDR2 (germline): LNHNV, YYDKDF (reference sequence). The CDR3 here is CATSRVRGAGYEQYF. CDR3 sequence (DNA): TGTGCCACCAGCAGAGTACGGGGGGCTGGGTACGAGCAGTACTTC. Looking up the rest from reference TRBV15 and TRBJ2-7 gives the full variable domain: DAMVIQNPRYQVTQFGKPVTLSCSQTLNHNVMYWYQQKSSQAPKLLFHYYDKDFNNEADTPDNFQSRRPNTSFCFLDIRSPGLGDTAMYLCATSRVRGAGYEQYFGPGTRLTVT.

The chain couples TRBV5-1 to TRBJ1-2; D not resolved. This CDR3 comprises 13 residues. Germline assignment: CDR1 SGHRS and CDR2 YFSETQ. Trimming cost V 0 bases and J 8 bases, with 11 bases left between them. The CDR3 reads CASSLETGEGYTF. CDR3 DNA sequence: TGCGCCAGCAGCTTGGAAACCGGGGAGGGCTACACCTTC. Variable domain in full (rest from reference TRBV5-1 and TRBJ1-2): KAGVTQTPRYLIKTRGQQVTLSCSPISGHRSVSWYQQTPGQGLQFLFEYFSETQRNKGNFPGRFSGRQFSNSRSEMNVSTLELGDSALYLCASSLETGEGYTFGSGTRLTVV.

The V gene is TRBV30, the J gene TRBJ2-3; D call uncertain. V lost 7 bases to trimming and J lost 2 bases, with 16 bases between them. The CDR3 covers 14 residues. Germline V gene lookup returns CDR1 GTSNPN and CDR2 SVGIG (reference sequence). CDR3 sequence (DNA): TGTGCCTCACCTGAAGACTGGAACACAGATACGCAGTATTTT. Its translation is CASPEDWNTDTQYF.

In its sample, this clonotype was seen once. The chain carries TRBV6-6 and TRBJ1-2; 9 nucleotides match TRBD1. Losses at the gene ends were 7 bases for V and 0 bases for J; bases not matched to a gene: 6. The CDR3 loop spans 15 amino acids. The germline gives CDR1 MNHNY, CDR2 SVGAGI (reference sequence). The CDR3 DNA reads TGTGCCAGCATTCTCCGGACAGGGGCTAACTATGGCTACACCTTC. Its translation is CASILRTGANYGYTF.

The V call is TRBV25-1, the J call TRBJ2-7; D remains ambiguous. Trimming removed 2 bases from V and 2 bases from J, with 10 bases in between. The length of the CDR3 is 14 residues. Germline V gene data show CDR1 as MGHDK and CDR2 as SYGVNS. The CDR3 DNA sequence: TGTGCCAGCAGTGAACAGCCTCCACCCTACGAGCAGTACTTC. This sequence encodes CASSEQPPPYEQYF.

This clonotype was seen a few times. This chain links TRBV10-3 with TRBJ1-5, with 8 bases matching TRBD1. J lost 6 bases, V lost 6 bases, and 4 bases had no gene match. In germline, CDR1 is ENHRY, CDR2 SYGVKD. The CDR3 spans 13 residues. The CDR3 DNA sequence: TGTGCCATCAGCAGGGGGCTAGGTCAGCCCCAGCATTTT. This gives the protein CAISRGLGQPQHF.

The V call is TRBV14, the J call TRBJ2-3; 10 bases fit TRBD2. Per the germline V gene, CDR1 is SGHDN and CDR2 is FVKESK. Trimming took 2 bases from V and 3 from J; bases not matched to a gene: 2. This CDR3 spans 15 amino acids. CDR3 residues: CASSQQAGGTDTQYF. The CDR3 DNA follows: TGTGCCAGCAGCCAACAAGCGGGAGGGACAGATACGCAGTATTTT.

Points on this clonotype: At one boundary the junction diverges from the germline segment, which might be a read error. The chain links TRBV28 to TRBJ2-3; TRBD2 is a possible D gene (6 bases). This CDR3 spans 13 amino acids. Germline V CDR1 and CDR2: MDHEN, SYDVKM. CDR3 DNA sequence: TGTGCCAGCACCCCCGGGAGCACAGGTACGCAGTATTTT. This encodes CASTPGSTGTQYF.

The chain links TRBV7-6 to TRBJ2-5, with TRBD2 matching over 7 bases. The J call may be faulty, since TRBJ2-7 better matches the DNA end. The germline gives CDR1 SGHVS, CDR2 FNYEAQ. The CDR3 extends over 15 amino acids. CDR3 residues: CASSLEGGPGYEQYF. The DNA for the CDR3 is TGTGCCAGCAGCTTAGAGGGAGGGCCAGGTTACGAGCAGTACTTC.

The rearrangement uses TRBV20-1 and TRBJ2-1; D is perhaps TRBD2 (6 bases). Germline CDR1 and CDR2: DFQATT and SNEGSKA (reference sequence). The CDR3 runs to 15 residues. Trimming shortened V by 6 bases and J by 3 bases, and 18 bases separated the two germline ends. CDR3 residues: CSAPGVGAFYNEQFF. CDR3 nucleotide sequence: TGCAGTGCCCCGGGGGTAGGGGCATTCTACAATGAGCAGTTCTTC.

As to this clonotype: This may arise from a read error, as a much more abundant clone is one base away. CDR3 bases: TGTTCCAGCACTCTAGCGGTAGGTGAGCAGTACTTC. As protein: CSSTLAVGEQYF. The V call is TRBV6-2 or TRBV6-3, the J call TRBJ2-7, with 7 bases identical to TRBD2. The germline V gene encodes CDR1 MNHEY and CDR2 SVGEGT. The CDR3 spans 12 residues.

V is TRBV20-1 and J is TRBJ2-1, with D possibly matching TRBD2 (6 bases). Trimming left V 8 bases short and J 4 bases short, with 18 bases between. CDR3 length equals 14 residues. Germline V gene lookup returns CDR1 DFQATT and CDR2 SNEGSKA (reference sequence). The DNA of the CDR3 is TGCAGTCCTACTCGTAGCGGCATATACAATGAGCAGTTCTTC. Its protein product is CSPTRSGIYNEQFF.

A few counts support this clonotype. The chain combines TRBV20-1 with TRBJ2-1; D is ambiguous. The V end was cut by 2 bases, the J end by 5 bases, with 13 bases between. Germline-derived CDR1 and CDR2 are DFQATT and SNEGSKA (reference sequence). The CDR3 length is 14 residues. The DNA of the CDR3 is TGCAGTGCTAGACCGAGGATAGGTGACAATGAGCAGTTCTTC. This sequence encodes CSARPRIGDNEQFF.

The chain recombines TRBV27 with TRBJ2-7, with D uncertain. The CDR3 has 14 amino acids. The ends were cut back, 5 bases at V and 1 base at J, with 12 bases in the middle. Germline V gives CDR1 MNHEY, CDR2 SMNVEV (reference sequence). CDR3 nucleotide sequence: TGTGCCAGCAGTACCGTACTGGGTTCCTACGAGCAGTACTTC. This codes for CASSTVLGSYEQYF.

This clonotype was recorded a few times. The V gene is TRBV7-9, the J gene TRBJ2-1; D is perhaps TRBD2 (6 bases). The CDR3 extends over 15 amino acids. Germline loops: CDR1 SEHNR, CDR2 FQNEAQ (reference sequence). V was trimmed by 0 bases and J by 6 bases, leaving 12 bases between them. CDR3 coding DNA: TGTGCCAGCAGCTTAGCTGCGGGAAGGTTCAATGAGCAGTTCTTC. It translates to CASSLAAGRFNEQFF.

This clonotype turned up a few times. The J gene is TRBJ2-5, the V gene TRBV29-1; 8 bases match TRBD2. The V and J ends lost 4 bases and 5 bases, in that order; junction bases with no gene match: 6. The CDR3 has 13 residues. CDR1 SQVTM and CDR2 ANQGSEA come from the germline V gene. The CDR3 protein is CSVVTGGRETQYF. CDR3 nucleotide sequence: TGCAGCGTTGTGACGGGAGGGAGGGAGACCCAGTACTTC.

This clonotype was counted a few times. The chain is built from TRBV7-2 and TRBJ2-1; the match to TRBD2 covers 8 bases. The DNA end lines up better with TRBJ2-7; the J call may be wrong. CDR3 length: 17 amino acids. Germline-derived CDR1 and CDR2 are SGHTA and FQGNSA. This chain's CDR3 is CASSLDRSGLVNNEQYF. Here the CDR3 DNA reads TGTGCCAGCAGCTTAGATCGGTCGGGACTAGTCAACAATGAGCAGTACTTC.

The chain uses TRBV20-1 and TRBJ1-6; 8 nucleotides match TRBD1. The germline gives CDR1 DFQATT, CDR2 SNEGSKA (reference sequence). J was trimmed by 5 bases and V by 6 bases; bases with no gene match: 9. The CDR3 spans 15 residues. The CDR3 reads CSARDRGYNNSPLHF. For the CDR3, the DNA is TGCAGTGCCCGAGACAGGGGATACAATAATTCACCCCTCCACTTT.

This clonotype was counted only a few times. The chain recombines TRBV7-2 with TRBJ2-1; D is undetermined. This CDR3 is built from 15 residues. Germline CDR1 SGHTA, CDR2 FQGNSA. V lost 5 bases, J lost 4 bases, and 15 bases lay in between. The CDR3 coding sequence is TGTGCCAGCAGCACCGCCCTCGGCGGTTACAATGAGCAGTTCTTC. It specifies CASSTALGGYNEQFF.

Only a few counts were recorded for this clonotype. The CDR3 loop reads CSVDGGHGEKLFF. Written as DNA, the CDR3 is TGCAGCGTTGATGGGGGGCATGGTGAAAAACTGTTTTTT. The chain carries TRBV29-1 and TRBJ1-4; D might be TRBD1 (6 bases). CDR1 is SQVTM and CDR2 is ANQGSEA in the germline V gene. V lost 3 bases, J lost 7 bases, and 12 bases lay in between. The CDR3 contains 13 residues.

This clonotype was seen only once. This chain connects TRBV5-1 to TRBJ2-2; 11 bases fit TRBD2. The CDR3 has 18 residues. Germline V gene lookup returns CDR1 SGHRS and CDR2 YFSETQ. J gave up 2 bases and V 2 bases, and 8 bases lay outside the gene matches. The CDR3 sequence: CASSFTPGLAVNTGELFF. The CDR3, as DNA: TGCGCCAGCAGCTTCACGCCGGGACTAGCGGTTAACACCGGGGAGCTGTTTTTT.

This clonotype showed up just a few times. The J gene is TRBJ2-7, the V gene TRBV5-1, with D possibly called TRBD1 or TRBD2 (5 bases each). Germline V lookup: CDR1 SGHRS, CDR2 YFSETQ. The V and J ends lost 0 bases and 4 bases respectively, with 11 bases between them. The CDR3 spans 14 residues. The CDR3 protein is CASSLEVREYEQYF. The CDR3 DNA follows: TGCGCCAGCAGCTTGGAAGTCAGGGAGTACGAGCAGTACTTC.

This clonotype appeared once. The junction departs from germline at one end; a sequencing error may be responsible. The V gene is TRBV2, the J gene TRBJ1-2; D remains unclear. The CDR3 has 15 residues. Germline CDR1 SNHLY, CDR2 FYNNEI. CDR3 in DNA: TGTGCCAGCTGTGAAGGAGGTGGCATGGCGGTTGTCTACACCTTC. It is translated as CASCEGGGMAVVYTF.

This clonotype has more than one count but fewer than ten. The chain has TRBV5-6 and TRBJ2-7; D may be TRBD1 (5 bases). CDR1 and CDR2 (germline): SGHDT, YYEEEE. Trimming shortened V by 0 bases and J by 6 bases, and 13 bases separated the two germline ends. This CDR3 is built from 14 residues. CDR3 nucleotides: TGTGCCAGCAGCTTGGAGGGGCTTGGGCGCGAGCAGTACTTC. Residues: CASSLEGLGREQYF.

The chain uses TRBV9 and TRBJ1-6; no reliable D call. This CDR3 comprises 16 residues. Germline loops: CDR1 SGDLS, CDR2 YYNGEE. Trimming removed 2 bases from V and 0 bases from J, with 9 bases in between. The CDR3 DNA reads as TGTGCCAGCAGCGTTTCACCGAGCTCCTATAATTCACCCCTCCACTTT. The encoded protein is CASSVSPSSYNSPLHF.

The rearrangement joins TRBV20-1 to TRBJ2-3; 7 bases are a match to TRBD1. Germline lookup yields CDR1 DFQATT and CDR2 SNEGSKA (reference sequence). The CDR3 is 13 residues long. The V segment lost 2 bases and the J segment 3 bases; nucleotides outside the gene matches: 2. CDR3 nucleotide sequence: TGCAGTGCTAGATACAGGGGAACAGATACGCAGTATTTT. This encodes CSARYRGTDTQYF.

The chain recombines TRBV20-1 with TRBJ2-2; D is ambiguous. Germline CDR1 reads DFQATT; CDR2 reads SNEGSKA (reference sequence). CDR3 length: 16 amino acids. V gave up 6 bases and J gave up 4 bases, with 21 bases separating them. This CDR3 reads CSAPSPRKRSTGELFF. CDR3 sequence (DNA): TGCAGTGCCCCCAGCCCCAGAAAAAGGAGCACCGGGGAGCTGTTTTTT.

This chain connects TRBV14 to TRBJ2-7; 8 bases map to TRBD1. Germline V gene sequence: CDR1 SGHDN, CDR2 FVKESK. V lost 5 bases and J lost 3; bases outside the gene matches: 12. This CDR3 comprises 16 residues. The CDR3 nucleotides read TGTGCCAGCAGCTGGGGGACCGGGACAGGCGGCTACGAGCAGTACTTC. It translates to CASSWGTGTGGYEQYF.

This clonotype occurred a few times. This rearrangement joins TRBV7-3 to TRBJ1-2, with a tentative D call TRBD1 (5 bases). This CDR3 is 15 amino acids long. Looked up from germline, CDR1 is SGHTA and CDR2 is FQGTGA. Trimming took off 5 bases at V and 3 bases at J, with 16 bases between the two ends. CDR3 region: CASSPGALSDYGYTF. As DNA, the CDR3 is TGTGCCAGCAGCCCCGGGGCCCTCAGCGACTATGGCTACACCTTC.

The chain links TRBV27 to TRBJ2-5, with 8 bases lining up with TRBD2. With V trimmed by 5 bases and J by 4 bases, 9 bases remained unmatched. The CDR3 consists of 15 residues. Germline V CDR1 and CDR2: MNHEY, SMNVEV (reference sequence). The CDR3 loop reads CASSAGTRVPETQYF. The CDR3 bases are TGTGCCAGCAGTGCCGGGACTAGGGTTCCAGAGACCCAGTACTTC.

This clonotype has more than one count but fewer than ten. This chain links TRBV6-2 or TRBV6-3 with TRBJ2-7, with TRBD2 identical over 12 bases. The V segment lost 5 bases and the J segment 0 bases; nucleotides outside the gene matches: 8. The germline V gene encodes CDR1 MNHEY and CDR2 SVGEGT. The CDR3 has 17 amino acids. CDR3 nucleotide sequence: TGTGCCAGCAGTCCCCGCCCGACTAGCGGGAGCTCCTACGAGCAGTACTTC. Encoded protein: CASSPRPTSGSSYEQYF.